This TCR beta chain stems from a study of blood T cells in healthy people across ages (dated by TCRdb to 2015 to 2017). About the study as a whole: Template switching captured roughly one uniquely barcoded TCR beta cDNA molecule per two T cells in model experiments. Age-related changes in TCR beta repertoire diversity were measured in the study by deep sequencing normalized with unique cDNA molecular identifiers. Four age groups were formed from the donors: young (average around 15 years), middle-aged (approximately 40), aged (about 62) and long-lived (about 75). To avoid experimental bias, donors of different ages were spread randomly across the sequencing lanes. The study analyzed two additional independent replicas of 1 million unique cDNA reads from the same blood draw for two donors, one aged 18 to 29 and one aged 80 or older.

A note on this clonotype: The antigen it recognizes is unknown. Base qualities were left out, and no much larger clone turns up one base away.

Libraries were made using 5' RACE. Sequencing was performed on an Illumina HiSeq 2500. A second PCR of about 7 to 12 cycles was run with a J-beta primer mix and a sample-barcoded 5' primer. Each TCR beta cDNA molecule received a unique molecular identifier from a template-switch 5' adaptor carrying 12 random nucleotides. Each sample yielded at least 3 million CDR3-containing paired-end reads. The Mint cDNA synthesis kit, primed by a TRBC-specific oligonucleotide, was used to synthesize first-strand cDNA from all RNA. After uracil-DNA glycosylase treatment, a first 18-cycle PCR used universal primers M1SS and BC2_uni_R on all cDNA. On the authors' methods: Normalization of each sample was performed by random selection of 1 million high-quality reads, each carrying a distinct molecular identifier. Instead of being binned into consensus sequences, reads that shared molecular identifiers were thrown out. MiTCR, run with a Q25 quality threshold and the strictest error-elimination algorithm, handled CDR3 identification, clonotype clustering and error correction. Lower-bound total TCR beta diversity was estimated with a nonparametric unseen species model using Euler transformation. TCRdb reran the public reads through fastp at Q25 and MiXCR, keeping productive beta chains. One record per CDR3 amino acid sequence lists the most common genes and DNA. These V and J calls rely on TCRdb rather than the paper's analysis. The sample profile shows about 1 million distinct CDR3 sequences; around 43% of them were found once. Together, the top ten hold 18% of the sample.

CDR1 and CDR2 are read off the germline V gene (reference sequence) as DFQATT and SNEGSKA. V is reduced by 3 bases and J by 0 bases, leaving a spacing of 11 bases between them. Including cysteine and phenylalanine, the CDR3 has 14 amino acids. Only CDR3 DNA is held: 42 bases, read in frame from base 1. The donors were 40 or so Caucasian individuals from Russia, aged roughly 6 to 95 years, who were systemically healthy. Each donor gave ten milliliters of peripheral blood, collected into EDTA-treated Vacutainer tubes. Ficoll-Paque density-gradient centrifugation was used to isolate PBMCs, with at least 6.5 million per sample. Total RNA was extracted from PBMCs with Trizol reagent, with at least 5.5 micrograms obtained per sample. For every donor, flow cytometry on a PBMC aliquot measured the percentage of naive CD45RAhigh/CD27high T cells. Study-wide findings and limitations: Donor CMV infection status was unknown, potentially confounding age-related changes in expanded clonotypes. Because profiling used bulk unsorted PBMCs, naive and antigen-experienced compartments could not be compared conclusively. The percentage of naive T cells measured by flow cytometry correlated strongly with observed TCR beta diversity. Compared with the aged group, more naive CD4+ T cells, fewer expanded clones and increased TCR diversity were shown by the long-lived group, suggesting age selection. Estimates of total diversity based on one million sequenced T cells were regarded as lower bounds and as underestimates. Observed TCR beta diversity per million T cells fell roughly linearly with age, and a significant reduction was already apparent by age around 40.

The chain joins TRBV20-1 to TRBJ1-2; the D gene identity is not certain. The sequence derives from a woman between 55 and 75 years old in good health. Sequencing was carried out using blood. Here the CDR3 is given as CSASSRVTNYGYTF. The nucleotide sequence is TGCAGTGCTAGTTCCAGAGTAACTAACTATGGCTACACCTTC.